Listed below are T cell receptor beta chains from one sample, sequenced in a study of blood T cells in healthy people across ages. TCRdb redid the calling of the 5' RACE reads with MiXCR, one entry per CDR3 protein. Of approximately 820,000 distinct CDR3 sequences detected, under 45% appear once; the ten largest clones hold approximately 19%. Material for sequencing was blood. These receptors were obtained from a man aged 55 to 70 in good health. Both conserved end residues are part of each CDR3. The D gene is left open where the match is weak. Clone sizes are given selectively: once, few, many, or a class where the clone is expanded.

>NA|TRBV20-1|11|many|TRBJ2-7
CSADDSYEQYF
TGCAGTGCTGACGACAGCTACGAGCAGTACTTC
>TRBD1|TRBV6-6|16|NA|TRBJ1-4
CASSPVPTGVNEKLFF
TGTGCCAGCAGCCCCGTCCCGACAGGGGTTAATGAAAAACTGTTTTTT
>TRBD1|TRBV28|14|NA|TRBJ2-5
CASSLRGGIETQYF
TGTGCCAGCAGTTTAAGAGGGGGCATAGAGACCCAGTACTTC
>NA|TRBV9|14|NA|TRBJ1-1
CASSLGGGSTEAFF
TGTGCCAGCAGCTTGGGAGGGGGAAGCACTGAAGCTTTCTTT
>NA|TRBV11-1|15|NA|TRBJ1-1
CASSPQRTANTEAFF
TGTGCCAGCAGCCCCCAAAGAACAGCGAACACTGAAGCTTTCTTT
>NA|TRBV11-3|15|once|TRBJ2-3
CASSYGASDTDTQYF
TGTGCCAGCAGCTACGGGGCTAGCGATACAGATACGCAGTATTTT
>NA|TRBV3-1|15|few|TRBJ2-3
CASSQDYPSTDTQYF
TGTGCCAGCAGCCAGGACTATCCTAGCACAGATACGCAGTATTTT
>TRBD1|TRBV6-5|14|few|TRBJ1-2
CASSRLGQGYGYTF
TGTGCCAGCAGCCGACTGGGACAGGGCTATGGCTACACCTTC
>NA|TRBV29-1|17|NA|TRBJ2-6
CSVGGDRDHSGANVLTF
TGCAGCGTTGGGGGGGACCGGGATCACTCTGGGGCCAACGTCCTGACTTTC
>NA|TRBV7-2|16|many|TRBJ2-7
CASSSIERHSSYEQYF
TGTGCCAGCAGCTCTATCGAAAGGCACAGCTCCTACGAGCAGTACTTC
>TRBD1|TRBV12-3/TRBV12-4|15|few|TRBJ1-2
CASSSGTGTIYGYTF
TGTGCCAGCAGTTCGGGGACAGGCACGATCTATGGCTACACCTTC
>TRBD2|TRBV29-1|17|few|TRBJ2-5
CSVGTSGGAGSYNEQYF
TGCAGCGTTGGGACTAGCGGGGGGGCCGGGTCCTACAATGAGCAGTACTTC
>NA|TRBV3-1|14|NA|TRBJ1-2
CASSQDSTLYGYTF
TGTGCCAGCAGCCAGGACAGTACCCTCTATGGCTACACCTTC
>NA|TRBV25-1|13|NA|TRBJ1-1
CATCGRAGTEAFF
TGTGCCACTTGTGGCAGGGCGGGCACTGAAGCTTTCTTT
>NA|TRBV6-2/TRBV6-3|12|NA|TRBJ2-5
CASSIRGETQYF
TGTGCCAGCAGTATCCGGGGGGAGACCCAGTACTTC
>NA|TRBV6-2/TRBV6-3|13|few|TRBJ2-3
CASSYPQSDTQYF
TGTGCCAGCAGTTACCCGCAATCAGATACGCAGTATTTT
>TRBD2|TRBV20-1|15|few|TRBJ2-5
CSARVLAGGPSKQYF
TGCAGTGCTAGAGTACTAGCGGGGGGCCCTTCAAAGCAGTACTTC
>NA|TRBV5-1|15|few|TRBJ2-1
CASSPYREVYNEQFF
TGCGCCAGCAGCCCGTACAGGGAGGTCTACAATGAGCAGTTCTTC
>NA|TRBV7-2|13|many|TRBJ1-2
CASSSGQWDGYTF
TGTGCCAGCAGCTCAGGACAGTGGGATGGCTACACCTTC
>NA|TRBV7-2|15|few|TRBJ1-1
CASSLDFTGNTEAFF
TGTGCCAGCAGCTTAGACTTTACAGGGAACACTGAAGCTTTCTTT
>NA|TRBV30|12|NA|TRBJ2-7
CAASFLAYEQYF
TGTGCCGCAAGCTTCTTAGCCTACGAGCAGTACTTC
>TRBD1|TRBV13|17|NA|TRBJ2-3
CVSSLGRGTGGTDTQYF
TGTGTCAGCAGCTTAGGCCGGGGGACAGGGGGCACAGATACGCAGTATTTT